The clone carrying this TCR beta chain was picked up a small number of times. Absence of ophthalmopathy progression within 18 months defined stable Graves' hyperthyroidism. Each diagnosis was grounded in clinical symptoms, serum thyroxine and TRAb, thyroid ultrasound, and orbital computed tomography. Germline CDR1 is SGHRS and CDR2 is YFSETQ. Unmatched junction bases numbered 6, after V lost 3 bases and J lost 5 bases. The CDR3 sequence is 15 residues long. The data derive from a study of T cells in Graves' hyperthyroidism and ophthalmopathy. Researchers amplified the TCR beta CDR3 regions from RNA transcripts. Primed by the HTBI set, a first-round RT-PCR was run on the TCR CDR3. MiXCR, applied by TCRdb to the multiplex PCR reads, yields one record per CDR3 protein. The sample records around 500,000 distinct CDR3 sequences, about 15% being singletons.

The source material was blood. This sequence originates from a woman aged 40 to 50 with Graves' hyperthyroidism. The chain employs TRBV5-1 and TRBJ1-5; 9 bases fit TRBD1. CDR3 protein: CASSSGTGRDQPQHF. The DNA of the CDR3 is TGCGCCAGCAGCTCGGGGACAGGGAGGGATCAGCCCCAGCATTTT. Based on the CDR3 plus reference TRBV5-1 and TRBJ1-5, the full variable domain is KAGVTQTPRYLIKTRGQQVTLSCSPISGHRSVSWYQQTPGQGLQFLFEYFSETQRNKGNFPGRFSGRQFSNSRSEMNVSTLELGDSALYLCASSSGTGRDQPQHFGDGTRLSIL.